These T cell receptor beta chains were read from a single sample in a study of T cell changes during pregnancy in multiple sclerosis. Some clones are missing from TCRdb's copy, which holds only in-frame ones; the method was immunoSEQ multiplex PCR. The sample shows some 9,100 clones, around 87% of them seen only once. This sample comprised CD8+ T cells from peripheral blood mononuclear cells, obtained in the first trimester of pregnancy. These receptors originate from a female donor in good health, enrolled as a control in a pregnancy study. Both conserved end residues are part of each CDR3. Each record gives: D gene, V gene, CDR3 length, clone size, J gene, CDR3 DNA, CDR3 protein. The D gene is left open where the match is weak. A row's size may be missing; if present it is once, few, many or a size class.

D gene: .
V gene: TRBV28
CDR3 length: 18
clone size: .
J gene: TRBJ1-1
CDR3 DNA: TGTGCCAGCAGCAACTACCCTTGGCAGGGGAAAAAGAACACTGAAGCTTTCTTT
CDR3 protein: CASSNYPWQGKKNTEAFF

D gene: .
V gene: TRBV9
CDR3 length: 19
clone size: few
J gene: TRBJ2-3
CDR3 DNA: TGTGCCAGCAGCCCCCGACTTATGGGGGGGCTCTGGAGCACAGATACGCAGTATTTT
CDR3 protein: CASSPRLMGGLWSTDTQYF

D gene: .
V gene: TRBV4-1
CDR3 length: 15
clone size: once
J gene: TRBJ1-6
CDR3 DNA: TGCGCCAGCAGCCAAGAAGGGGGATTGAATTCACCCCTCCACTTT
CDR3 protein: CASSQEGGLNSPLHF

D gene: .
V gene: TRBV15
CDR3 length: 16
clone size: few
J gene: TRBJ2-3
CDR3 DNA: TGTGCCACCAGCAGAGTCCTAGGCAGTCTCACAGATACGCAGTATTTT
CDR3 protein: CATSRVLGSLTDTQYF

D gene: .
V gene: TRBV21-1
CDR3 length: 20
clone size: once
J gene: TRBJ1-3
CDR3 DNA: TGTGCCAGCAGCTTAGGGGGGCAGGGGGCGCTTGAAGGGTCTGGAAACACCATATATTTT
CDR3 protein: CASSLGGQGALEGSGNTIYF

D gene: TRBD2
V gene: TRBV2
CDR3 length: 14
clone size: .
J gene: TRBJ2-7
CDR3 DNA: TGTGCCAGCAGTGTAGGGACTAGTTTCTACGAGCAGTACTTC
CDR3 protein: CASSVGTSFYEQYF

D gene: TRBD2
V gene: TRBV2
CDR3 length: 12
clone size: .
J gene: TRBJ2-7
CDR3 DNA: TGTGCCACTAGCGGGAACCACTACGAGCAGTACTTC
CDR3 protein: CATSGNHYEQYF

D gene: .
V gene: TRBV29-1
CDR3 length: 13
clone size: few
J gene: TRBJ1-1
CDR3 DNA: TGCAGCGTTGAAGGTGGGGAGGGGGCTGAAGCTTTCTTT
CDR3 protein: CSVEGGEGAEAFF

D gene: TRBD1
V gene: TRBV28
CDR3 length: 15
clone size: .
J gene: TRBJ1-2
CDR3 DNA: TGTGCCAGCAGTCCCCCCCCGGACAGGGTGGATGGCTACACCTTC
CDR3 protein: CASSPPPDRVDGYTF

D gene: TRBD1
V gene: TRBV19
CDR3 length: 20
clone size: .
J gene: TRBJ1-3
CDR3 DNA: TGTGCCAGTAGTATCCTGATTACTTGGGACAGCCTATCCTCTGGAAACACCATATATTTT
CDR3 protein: CASSILITWDSLSSGNTIYF

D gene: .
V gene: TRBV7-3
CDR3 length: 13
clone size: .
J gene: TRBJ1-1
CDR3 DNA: TGTGCCAGCAGCGGTACAGAGAACACTGAAGCTTTCTTT
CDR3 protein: CASSGTENTEAFF

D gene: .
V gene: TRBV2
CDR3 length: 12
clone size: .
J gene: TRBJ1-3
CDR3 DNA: TGTGCCAGCGCAGGGGCGGGAAACACCATATATTTT
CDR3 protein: CASAGAGNTIYF

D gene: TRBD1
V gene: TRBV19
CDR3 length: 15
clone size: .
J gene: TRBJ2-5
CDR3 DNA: TGTGCCAGTAGTATGGACAGGGGGGGATTGGAGACCCAGTACTTC
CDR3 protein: CASSMDRGGLETQYF

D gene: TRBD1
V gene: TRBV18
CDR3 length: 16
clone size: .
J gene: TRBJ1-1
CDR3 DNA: TGTGCCAGCTCACGCTTCGCGATGACAGGGAGCACTGAAGCTTTCTTT
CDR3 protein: CASSRFAMTGSTEAFF

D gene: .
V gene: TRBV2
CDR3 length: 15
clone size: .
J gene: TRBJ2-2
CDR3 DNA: TGTGCCAGCAGTGAGATGGGGAGGAGCACCGGGGAGCTGTTTTTT
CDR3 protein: CASSEMGRSTGELFF

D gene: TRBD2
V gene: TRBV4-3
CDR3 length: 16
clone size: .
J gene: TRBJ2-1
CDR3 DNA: TGCGCCAGCAGCCAAGATGGAGCGGGAGCCTACAATGAGCAGTTCTTC
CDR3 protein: CASSQDGAGAYNEQFF

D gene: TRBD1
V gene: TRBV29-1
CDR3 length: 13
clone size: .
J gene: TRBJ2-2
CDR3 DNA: TGCAGCGGGGGACAGGGAGCGGCCGGGGAGCTGTTTTTT
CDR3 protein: CSGGQGAAGELFF

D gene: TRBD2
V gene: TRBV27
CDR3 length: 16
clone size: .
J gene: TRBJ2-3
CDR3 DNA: TGTGCCAGCAGTTTCGGAGCGGGAGGGGGCCCAGATACGCAGTATTTT
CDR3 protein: CASSFGAGGGPDTQYF